This TCR beta chain appears in the sequencing data of a study of blood T cell repertoires in COVID-19. With 0 bases removed from V and 4 bases from J, the gap between germline ends came to 10 bases. The CDR3 extends over 14 amino acids. Germline V CDR1 and CDR2: GTSNPN, SVGIG (reference sequence). Sequencing was performed with immunoSEQ multiplex PCR; in TCRdb, only in-frame clones are kept and a portion is missing. The sample has 250,000 to 300,000 clones, roughly 86% seen once. Sample: PBMCs or T cells enriched from blood (not recorded which). The clonotype originates from an older woman who had recovered from COVID-19. V gene TRBV30 combines with J gene TRBJ1-5; D remains unclear. CDR3 residues: CAWSVLAGNQPQHF. CDR3 DNA: TGTGCCTGGAGTGTTCTAGCTGGGAATCAGCCCCAGCATTTT.